These T cell receptor beta chains were read from a single sample in a study of blood T cell repertoires in COVID-19. TCRdb's copy holds only in-frame clones and misses some; the assay was immunoSEQ multiplex PCR. Of some 460,000 clones in the sample, 87% were seen once. Sequencing used PBMCs or T cells enriched from blood (not recorded which). Receptor source: a young woman with acute COVID-19. Each CDR3 is given with its conserved first and last residue. The D gene is left open where the match is weak. Size is stated for part of the rows, as once, few or many counts, or as a class when the clone is expanded.

-,-,TRBV7-2,TRBJ2-1,CASSPISSYNEQFF,TGTGCCAGCAGCCCTATTTCATCCTACAATGAGCAGTTCTTC
TRBD1,-,TRBV27,TRBJ2-1,CASSPDRGRYEQFF,TGTGCCAGCTCGCCTGACAGGGGAAGGTATGAGCAGTTCTTC
-,-,TRBV21-1,TRBJ2-7,CASRLRDRSEQYF,TGTGCCAGCAGGCTCCGGGACAGGTCCGAGCAGTACTTC
TRBD1,-,TRBV7-8,TRBJ1-6,CASSLEGQERSPLHF,TGTGCCAGCAGCTTAGAGGGACAGGAAAGATCACCCCTCCACTTT
-,-,TRBV2,TRBJ1-5,CASSEDVAAVQPQHF,TGTGCCAGCAGTGAAGACGTCGCGGCGGTTCAGCCCCAGCATTTT
-,-,TRBV6-5,TRBJ1-1,CASSYPGLEAFF,TGTGCCAGCAGTTATCCAGGACTTGAAGCTTTCTTT
TRBD2,-,TRBV13,TRBJ2-3,CASSYSAGAEDTQYF,TGTGCCAGCAGCTATTCAGCGGGAGCTGAAGATACGCAGTATTTT
-,-,TRBV25-1,TRBJ1-1,CASIRTEIMNTEAFF,TGTGCCAGCATACGGACTGAGATCATGAACACTGAAGCTTTCTTT
-,-,TRBV12-3/TRBV12-4,TRBJ1-2,CASSQGTPWGYTF,TGTGCCAGCAGTCAGGGGACGCCCTGGGGCTACACCTTC
-,-,TRBV27,TRBJ1-6,CASSPPLQAGSPLHF,TGTGCCAGCAGTCCCCCTCTTCAGGCGGGATCACCCCTCCACTTT
-,-,TRBV27,TRBJ1-5,CASSWGPGNQPQHF,TGTGCCAGCAGTTGGGGGCCCGGCAATCAGCCCCAGCATTTT
-,few,TRBV27,TRBJ2-1,CASSPQGWGRSYNEQFF,TGTGCCAGCAGTCCCCAGGGGTGGGGTCGCTCCTACAATGAGCAGTTCTTC
TRBD1,-,TRBV12-3/TRBV12-4,TRBJ1-2,CASSPRDSHGYTF,TGTGCCAGCAGTCCAAGGGACAGCCATGGCTACACCTTC
TRBD1,few,TRBV7-9,TRBJ1-2,CAISTGGHGYTF,TGTGCCATCTCGACAGGGGGCCATGGCTACACCTTC
-,once,TRBV27,TRBJ1-6,CASSDSLNSPLHF,TGTGCCAGCAGCGACAGCCTGAATTCACCCCTCCACTTT
TRBD1,-,TRBV15,TRBJ2-7,CATSRGRGPSYEQYF,TGTGCCACCAGCAGAGGCAGGGGGCCCTCCTACGAGCAGTACTTC
-,-,TRBV5-1,TRBJ1-2,CASSLDQDTANYGYTF,TGCGCCAGCAGCTTGGATCAAGACACAGCTAACTATGGCTACACCTTC
TRBD2,-,TRBV13,TRBJ2-3,CASSFRTSGNLGTDTQYF,TGTGCCAGCAGCTTCCGGACTAGCGGGAATTTAGGCACAGATACGCAGTATTTT
TRBD1,-,TRBV15,TRBJ2-7,CATSREGTGYEQYF,TGTGCCACCAGCAGAGAAGGGACAGGGTACGAGCAGTACTTC
-,-,TRBV11-2,TRBJ2-1,CASSLDPFTRSSYNEQFF,TGTGCCAGCAGCTTAGATCCCTTTACAAGGAGTTCCTACAATGAGCAGTTCTTC
TRBD1,few,TRBV18,TRBJ1-2,CASSPPRDRDGYTF,TGTGCCAGCTCACCACCGAGAGACAGGGATGGCTACACCTTC
-,few,TRBV7-8,TRBJ1-2,CASSPYPLTAYGYTF,TGTGCCAGCAGCCCCTACCCCCTGACAGCATATGGCTACACCTTC
-,-,TRBV6-5,TRBJ1-3,CASRTVSQVNTIYF,TGTGCCAGCAGAACGGTCTCCCAAGTTAACACCATATATTTT
TRBD2,-,TRBV25-1,TRBJ2-1,CASSEYGTSGGYNEQFF,TGTGCCAGCAGTGAATATGGGACTAGCGGGGGGTACAATGAGCAGTTCTTC
-,-,TRBV7-8,TRBJ2-1,CASSLDSAGNEQFF,TGTGCCAGCAGCTTAGATTCAGCGGGCAATGAGCAGTTCTTC
-,-,TRBV12-3/TRBV12-4,TRBJ2-7,CASTAGPSYEQYF,TGTGCCAGCACGGCGGGTCCCTCCTACGAGCAGTACTTC
TRBD2,-,TRBV7-2,TRBJ2-2,CASRPVTLAGSNTGELFF,TGTGCCAGCAGACCTGTTACCTTAGCGGGATCAAACACCGGGGAGCTGTTTTTT
-,few,TRBV6-2/TRBV6-3,TRBJ1-2,CASSYSAANYGYTF,TGTGCCAGCAGTTACTCGGCAGCTAACTATGGCTACACCTTC
-,-,TRBV29-1,TRBJ2-7,CSVVGQGGDEQYF,TGCAGCGTTGTTGGGCAGGGGGGCGACGAGCAGTACTTC
-,-,TRBV7-2,TRBJ1-4,CASSLGGANEKLFF,TGTGCCAGCAGCTTAGGGGGAGCTAATGAAAAACTGTTTTTT
-,-,TRBV6-1,TRBJ1-3,CASSDTGSGNTIYF,TGTGCCAGCAGTGACACAGGGTCCGGAAACACCATATATTTT
TRBD1,-,TRBV28,TRBJ1-3,CASSLATGTVAGNTIYF,TGTGCCAGCAGTTTAGCAACCGGGACAGTAGCTGGAAACACCATATATTTT
TRBD1,-,TRBV29-1,TRBJ1-1,CSGIPPGQGAQGEAFF,TGCAGCGGGATACCACCGGGACAGGGGGCGCAGGGTGAAGCTTTCTTT
-,once,TRBV6-5,TRBJ1-5,CASTQGLSNQPQHF,TGTGCCAGCACGCAGGGGCTGAGCAATCAGCCCCAGCATTTT
-,-,TRBV6-1,TRBJ1-1,CASSEVWQNEAFF,TGTGCCAGCAGTGAAGTCTGGCAGAATGAAGCTTTCTTT
-,-,TRBV29-1,TRBJ2-1,CSVEGRNEQFF,TGCAGCGTTGAAGGGAGGAATGAGCAGTTCTTC
TRBD2,-,TRBV2,TRBJ2-5,CATGTSGANQETQYF,TGTGCCACCGGGACTAGCGGGGCAAACCAAGAGACCCAGTACTTC
TRBD2,-,TRBV2,TRBJ2-2,CASRLRLAAPGELFF,TGTGCCAGCAGATTGAGACTAGCGGCCCCCGGGGAGCTGTTTTTT
-,once,TRBV7-9,TRBJ2-1,CASSLGKLELGSYNEQFF,TGTGCCAGCAGCTTAGGCAAACTAGAACTAGGCTCCTACAATGAGCAGTTCTTC
TRBD1,once,TRBV5-1,TRBJ1-2,CASSLIATGDGYTF,TGCGCCAGCAGCTTAATAGCGACAGGGGATGGCTACACCTTC
-,few,TRBV29-1,TRBJ1-2,CSVDRADYGYTF,TGCAGCGTTGACAGGGCGGACTATGGCTACACCTTC
TRBD1,few,TRBV28,TRBJ2-2,CASSFLRGQGITGELFF,TGTGCCAGCAGTTTTTTACGGGGACAGGGGATTACCGGGGAGCTGTTTTTT
-,-,TRBV7-9,TRBJ1-6,CASSAGSKNSPLHF,TGTGCCAGCAGCGCCGGTTCGAAAAATTCACCCCTCCACTTT
-,-,TRBV10-3,TRBJ1-3,CAIRDSSSGNTIYF,TGTGCCATCAGAGACAGCAGCTCTGGAAACACCATATATTTT
TRBD1,-,TRBV10-3,TRBJ1-2,CAISEGGQGSNYGYTF,TGTGCCATCAGTGAAGGGGGACAGGGGTCCAACTATGGCTACACCTTC
TRBD2,-,TRBV5-8,TRBJ2-1,CASNRALAGDEQFF,TGTGCCAGCAACAGGGCCTTAGCGGGGGATGAGCAGTTCTTC
-,-,TRBV12-3/TRBV12-4,TRBJ1-5,CASSLAPGKPQHF,TGTGCCAGCAGTTTAGCGCCGGGGAAGCCCCAGCATTTT
-,-,TRBV6-4,TRBJ2-3,CASSDSASHTQYF,TGTGCCAGCAGTGACTCAGCGTCGCACACGCAGTATTTT